This note documents a single TCR beta chain sequence. What it recognizes is unknown. This sample was taken from a study of T cell responses to AZD1222 COVID-19 vaccine. General observations from the study: Once two AZD1222 doses were given, Spike-specific TCR breadth and depth went up. Among the donors, most were white British and more were female, and clonal diversity was possibly underestimated.

The CDR3 is 14 residues long. V was cut by 5 bases and J by 5 bases, with 15 bases left in between. CDR1 is ENHRY, CDR2 SYGVKD, per germline. TCRdb's copy holds only in-frame clones and misses some; the assay was immunoSEQ multiplex PCR. The top ten clones hold roughly 4.5% of a sample with roughly 120,000 clones, about 87% of them seen once. This receptor was identified in an adult who received the AZD1222 COVID-19 vaccine. This chain links TRBV10-3 with TRBJ1-2; D might be TRBD1 (6 bases). Sequenced here: peripheral blood, sampled 28 days after the second AZD1222 dose. The CDR3 DNA reads TGTGCCATCAGTCCTCCGACAGGTCTTTATGGCTACACCTTC. This codes for CAISPPTGLYGYTF.